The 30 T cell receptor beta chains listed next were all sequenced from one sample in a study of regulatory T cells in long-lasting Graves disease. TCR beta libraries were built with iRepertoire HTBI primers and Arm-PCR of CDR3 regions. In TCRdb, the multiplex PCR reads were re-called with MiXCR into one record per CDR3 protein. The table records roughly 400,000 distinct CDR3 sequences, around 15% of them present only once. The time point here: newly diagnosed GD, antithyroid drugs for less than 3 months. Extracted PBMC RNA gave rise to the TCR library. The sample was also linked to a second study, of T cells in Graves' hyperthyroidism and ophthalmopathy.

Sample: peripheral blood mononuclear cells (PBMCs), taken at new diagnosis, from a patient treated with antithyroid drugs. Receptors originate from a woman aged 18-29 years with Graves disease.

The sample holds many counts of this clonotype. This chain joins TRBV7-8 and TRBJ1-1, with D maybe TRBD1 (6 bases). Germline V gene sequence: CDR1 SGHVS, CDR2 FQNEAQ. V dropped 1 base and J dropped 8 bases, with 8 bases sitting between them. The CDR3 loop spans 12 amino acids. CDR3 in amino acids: CASSLVDREAFF. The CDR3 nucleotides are TGTGCCAGCAGCTTAGTGGACAGAGAAGCTTTCTTT.

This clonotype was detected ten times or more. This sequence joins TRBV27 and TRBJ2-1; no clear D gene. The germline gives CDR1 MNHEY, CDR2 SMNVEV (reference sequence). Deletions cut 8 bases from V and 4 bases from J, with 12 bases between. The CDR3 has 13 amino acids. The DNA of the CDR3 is TGTGCCAGCTCACGACGGGCATACAATGAGCAGTTCTTC. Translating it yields CASSRRAYNEQFF.

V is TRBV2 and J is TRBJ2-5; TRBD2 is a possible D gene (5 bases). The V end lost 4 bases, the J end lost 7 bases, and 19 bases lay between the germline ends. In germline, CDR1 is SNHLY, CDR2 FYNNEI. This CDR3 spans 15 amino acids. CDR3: CASSVGVGVALTQYF. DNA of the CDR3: TGTGCCAGCAGTGTTGGTGTAGGAGTAGCGTTGACCCAGTACTTC.

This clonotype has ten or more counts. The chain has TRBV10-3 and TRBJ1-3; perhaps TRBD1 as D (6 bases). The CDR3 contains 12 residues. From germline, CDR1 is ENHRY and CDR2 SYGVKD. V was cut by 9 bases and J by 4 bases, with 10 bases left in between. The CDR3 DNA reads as TGTGCCATTACAGGGTCCGGAAACACCATATATTTT. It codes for CAITGSGNTIYF.

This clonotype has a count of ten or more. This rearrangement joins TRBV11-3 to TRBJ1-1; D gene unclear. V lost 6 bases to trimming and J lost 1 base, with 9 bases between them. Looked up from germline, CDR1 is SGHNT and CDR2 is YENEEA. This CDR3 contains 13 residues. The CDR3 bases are TGTGCCAGCAGGAGATTGGAGAACACTGAAGCTTTCTTT. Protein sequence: CASRRLENTEAFF.

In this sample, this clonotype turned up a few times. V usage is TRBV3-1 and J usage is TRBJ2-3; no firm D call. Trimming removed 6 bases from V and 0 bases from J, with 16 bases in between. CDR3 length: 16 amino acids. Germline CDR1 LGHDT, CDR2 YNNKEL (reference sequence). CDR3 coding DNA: TGTGCCAGCAGGATCGCGCTTCCAACTAGCACAGATACGCAGTATTTT. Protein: CASRIALPTSTDTQYF.

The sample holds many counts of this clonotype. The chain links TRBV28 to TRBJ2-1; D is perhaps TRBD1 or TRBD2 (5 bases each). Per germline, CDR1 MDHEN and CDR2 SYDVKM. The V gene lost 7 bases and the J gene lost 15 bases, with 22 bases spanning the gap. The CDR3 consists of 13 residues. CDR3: CASNGASRFQLFF. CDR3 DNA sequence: TGTGCCAGCAATGGGGCTAGCCGTTTCCAGCTGTTCTTC. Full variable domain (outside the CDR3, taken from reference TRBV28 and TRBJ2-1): DVKVTQSSRYLVKRTGEKVFLECVQDMDHENMFWYRQDPGLGLRLIYFSYDVKMKEKGDIPEGYSVSREKKERFSLILESASTNQTSMYLCASNGASRFQLFFGPGTRLTVL.

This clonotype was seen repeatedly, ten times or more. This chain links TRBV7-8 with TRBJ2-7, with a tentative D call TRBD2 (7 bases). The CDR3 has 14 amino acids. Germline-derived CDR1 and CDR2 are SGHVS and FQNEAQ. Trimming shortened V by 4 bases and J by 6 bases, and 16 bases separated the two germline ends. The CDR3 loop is CASSSEGGLGEQYF. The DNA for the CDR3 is TGTGCCAGCAGCTCCGAGGGGGGGCTGGGCGAGCAGTACTTC.

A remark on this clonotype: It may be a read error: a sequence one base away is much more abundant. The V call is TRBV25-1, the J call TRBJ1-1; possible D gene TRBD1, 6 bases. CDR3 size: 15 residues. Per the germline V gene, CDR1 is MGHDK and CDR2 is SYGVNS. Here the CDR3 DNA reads TGTGCCAGCAGGAGGGACAACCGTGGAAACACTGAAGCTTCCTTT. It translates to CASRRDNRGNTEASF. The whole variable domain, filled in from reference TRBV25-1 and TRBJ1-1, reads EADIYQTPRYLVIGTGKKITLECSQTMGHDKMYWYQQDPGMELHLIHYSYGVNSTEKGDLSSESTVSRIRTEHFPLTLESARPSHTSQYLCASRRDNRGNTEASFGQGTRLTVV.

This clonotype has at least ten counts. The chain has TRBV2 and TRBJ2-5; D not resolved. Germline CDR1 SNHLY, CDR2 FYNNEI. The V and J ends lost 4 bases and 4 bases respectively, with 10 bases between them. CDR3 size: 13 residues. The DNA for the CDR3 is TGTGCCAGCAGTGTTCAGGTTGGAGAGACCCAGTACTTC. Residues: CASSVQVGETQYF.

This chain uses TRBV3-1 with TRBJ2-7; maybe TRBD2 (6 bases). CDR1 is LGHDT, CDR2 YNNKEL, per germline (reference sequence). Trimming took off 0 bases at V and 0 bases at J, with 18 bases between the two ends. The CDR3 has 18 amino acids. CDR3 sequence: CASSQEGGGTSISYEQYF. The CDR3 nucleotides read TGTGCCAGCAGCCAAGAGGGTGGAGGGACTTCGATCTCCTACGAGCAGTACTTC.

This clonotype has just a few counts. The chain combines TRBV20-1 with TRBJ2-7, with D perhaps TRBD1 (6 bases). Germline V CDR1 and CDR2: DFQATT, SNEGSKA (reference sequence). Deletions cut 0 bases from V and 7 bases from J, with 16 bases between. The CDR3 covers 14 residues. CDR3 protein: CSAREGRGLGEQYF. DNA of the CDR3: TGCAGTGCTAGAGAGGGCAGGGGATTGGGGGAGCAGTACTTC.

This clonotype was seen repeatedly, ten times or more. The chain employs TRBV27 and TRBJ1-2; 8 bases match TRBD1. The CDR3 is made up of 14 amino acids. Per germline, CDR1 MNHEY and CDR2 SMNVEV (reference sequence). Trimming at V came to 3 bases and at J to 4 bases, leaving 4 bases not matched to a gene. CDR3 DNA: TGTGCCAGCAGTTTCAGGACAGGGAGCTATGGCTACACCTTC. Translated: CASSFRTGSYGYTF.

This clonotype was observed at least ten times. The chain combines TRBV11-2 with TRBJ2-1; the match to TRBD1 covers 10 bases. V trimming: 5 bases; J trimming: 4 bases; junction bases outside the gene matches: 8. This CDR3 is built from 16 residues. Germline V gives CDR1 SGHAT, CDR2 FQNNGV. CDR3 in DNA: TGTGCCAGCAGCGGGAACCGGGACAGGGGTTACAATGAGCAGTTCTTC. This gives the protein CASSGNRDRGYNEQFF. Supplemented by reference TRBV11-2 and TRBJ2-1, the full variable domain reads EAGVAQSPRYKIIEKRQSVAFWCNPISGHATLYWYQQILGQGPKLLIQFQNNGVVDDSQLPKDRFSAERLKGVDSTLKIQPAKLEDSAVYLCASSGNRDRGYNEQFFGPGTRLTVL.

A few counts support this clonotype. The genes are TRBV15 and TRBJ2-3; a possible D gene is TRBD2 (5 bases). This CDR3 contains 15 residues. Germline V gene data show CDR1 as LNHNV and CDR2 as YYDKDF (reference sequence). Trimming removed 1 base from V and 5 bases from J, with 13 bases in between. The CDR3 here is CATSRGVRAGDTQYF. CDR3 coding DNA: TGTGCCACCAGCAGAGGGGTGCGGGCGGGAGATACGCAGTATTTT. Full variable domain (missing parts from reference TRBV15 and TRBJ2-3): DAMVIQNPRYQVTQFGKPVTLSCSQTLNHNVMYWYQQKSSQAPKLLFHYYDKDFNNEADTPDNFQSRRPNTSFCFLDIRSPGLGDTAMYLCATSRGVRAGDTQYFGPGTRLTVL.

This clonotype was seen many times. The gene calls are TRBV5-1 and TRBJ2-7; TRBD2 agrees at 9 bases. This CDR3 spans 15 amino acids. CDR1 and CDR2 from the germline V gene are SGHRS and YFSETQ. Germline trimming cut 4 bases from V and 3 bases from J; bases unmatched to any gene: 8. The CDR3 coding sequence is TGCGCCAGCAGCCCGTTGGCGGGAGGGAACTACGAGCAGTACTTC. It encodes CASSPLAGGNYEQYF. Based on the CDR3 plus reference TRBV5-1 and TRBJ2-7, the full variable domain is KAGVTQTPRYLIKTRGQQVTLSCSPISGHRSVSWYQQTPGQGLQFLFEYFSETQRNKGNFPGRFSGRQFSNSRSEMNVSTLELGDSALYLCASSPLAGGNYEQYFGPGTRLTVT.

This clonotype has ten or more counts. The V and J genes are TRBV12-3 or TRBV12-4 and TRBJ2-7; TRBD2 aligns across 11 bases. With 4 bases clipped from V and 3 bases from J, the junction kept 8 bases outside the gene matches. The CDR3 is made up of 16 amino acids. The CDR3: CASSSFRLAGLYEQYF. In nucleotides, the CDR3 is TGTGCCAGCAGTTCCTTCAGACTAGCGGGACTCTACGAGCAGTACTTC.

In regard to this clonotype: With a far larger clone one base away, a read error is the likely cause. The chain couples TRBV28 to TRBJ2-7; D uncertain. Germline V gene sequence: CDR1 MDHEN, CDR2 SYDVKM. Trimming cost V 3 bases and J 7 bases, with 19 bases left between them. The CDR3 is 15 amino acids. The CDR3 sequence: CASSFDPGSYNEQYF. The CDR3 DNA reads TGTGCCAGCAGTTTTGATCCAGGCTCCTACAATGAGCAGTACTTC.

The chain's CDR3 is CASSLAGAGSTTDTQYF. The CDR3 DNA sequence: TGTGCCAGCAGCTTAGCCGGAGCGGGAAGTACCACAGATACGCAGTATTTT. The V gene is TRBV28, the J gene TRBJ2-3; 7 positions match TRBD2. The V segment lost 6 bases and the J segment 2 bases; nucleotides outside the gene matches: 14. The CDR3 totals 17 residues. In germline, CDR1 is MDHEN, CDR2 SYDVKM.

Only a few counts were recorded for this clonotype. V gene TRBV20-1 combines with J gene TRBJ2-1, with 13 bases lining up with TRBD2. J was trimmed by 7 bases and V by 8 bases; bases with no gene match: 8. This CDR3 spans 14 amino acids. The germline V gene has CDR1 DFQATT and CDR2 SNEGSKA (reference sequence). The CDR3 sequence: CSTVRLAGGNEQFF. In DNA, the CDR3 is TGCAGTACCGTCCGACTAGCGGGAGGAAATGAGCAGTTCTTC.

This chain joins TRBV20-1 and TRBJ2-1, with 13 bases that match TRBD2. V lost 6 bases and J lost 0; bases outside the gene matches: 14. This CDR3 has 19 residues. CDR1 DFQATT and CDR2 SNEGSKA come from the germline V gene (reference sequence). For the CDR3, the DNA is TGCAGTGCCAATCCGGGACTAGCGGGACCCCTTAGCTCCTACAATGAGCAGTTCTTC. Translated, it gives CSANPGLAGPLSSYNEQFF.

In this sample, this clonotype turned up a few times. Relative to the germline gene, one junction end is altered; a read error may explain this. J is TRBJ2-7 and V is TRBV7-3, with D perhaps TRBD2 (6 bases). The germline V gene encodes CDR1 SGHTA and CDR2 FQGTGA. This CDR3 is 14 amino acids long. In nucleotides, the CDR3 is TGTGCCGGCAGCTTAAATTCTGGGGCGGGGGAGCAGTACTTC. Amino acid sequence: CAGSLNSGAGEQYF. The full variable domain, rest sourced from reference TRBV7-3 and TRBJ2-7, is GAGVSQTPSNKVTEKGKYVELRCDPISGHTALYWYRQSLGQGPEFLIYFQGTGAADDSGLPNDRFFAVRPEGSVSTLKIQRTERGDSAVYLCAGSLNSGAGEQYFGPGTRLTVT.

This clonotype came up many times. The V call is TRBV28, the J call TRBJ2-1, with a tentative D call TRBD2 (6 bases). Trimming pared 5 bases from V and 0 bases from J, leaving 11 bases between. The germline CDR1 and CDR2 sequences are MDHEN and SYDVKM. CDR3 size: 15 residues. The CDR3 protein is CASSGRDFSYNEQFF. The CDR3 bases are TGTGCCAGCAGTGGCAGGGACTTCTCCTACAATGAGCAGTTCTTC.

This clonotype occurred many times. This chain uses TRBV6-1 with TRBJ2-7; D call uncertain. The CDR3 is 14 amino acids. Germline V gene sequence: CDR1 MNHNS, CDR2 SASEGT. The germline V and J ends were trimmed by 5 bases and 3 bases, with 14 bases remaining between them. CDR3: CASSQLPKFYEQYF. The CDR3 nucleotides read TGTGCCAGCAGTCAACTTCCTAAATTCTACGAGCAGTACTTC.

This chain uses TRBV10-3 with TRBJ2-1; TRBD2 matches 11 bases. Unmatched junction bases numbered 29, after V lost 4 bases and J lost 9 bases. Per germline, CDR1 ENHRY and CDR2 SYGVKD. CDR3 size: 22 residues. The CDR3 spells CAISGTRQDAYSGRAEVAEQFF. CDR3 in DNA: TGTGCCATCAGTGGTACCCGACAGGATGCATATAGCGGGAGGGCCGAGGTAGCTGAGCAGTTCTTC.

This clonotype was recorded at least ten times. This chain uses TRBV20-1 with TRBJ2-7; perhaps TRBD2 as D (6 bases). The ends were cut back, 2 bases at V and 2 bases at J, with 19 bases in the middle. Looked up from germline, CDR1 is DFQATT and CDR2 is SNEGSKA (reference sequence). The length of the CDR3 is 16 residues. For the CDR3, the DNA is TGCAGTGCTAGAAAGGTGGGGGGTACAACAACCTACGAGCAGTACTTC. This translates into CSARKVGGTTTYEQYF.

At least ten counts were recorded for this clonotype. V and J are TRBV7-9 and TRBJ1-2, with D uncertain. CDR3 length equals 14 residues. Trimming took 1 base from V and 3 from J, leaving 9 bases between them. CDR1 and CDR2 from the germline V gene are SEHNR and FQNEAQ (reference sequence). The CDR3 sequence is CASSLDTEHYGYTF. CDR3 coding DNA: TGTGCCAGCAGCTTAGATACGGAGCACTATGGCTACACCTTC.

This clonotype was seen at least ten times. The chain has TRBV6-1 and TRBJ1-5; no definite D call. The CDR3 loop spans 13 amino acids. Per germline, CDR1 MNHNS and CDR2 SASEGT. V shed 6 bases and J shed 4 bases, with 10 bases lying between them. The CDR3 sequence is CASRGKQNQPQHF. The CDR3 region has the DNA TGTGCCAGCAGGGGGAAACAAAATCAGCCCCAGCATTTT.

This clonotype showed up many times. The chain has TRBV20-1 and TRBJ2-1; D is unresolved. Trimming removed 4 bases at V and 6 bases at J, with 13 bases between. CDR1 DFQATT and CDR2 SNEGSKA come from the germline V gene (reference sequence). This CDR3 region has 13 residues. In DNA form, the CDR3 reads TGCAGTGCTACCTATCAGATGAGCAATGAGCAGTTCTTC. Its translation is CSATYQMSNEQFF.

The CDR3 sequence: CASSQGADRGFEQYF. The CDR3 nucleotides are TGCGCCAGCAGCCAAGGGGCGGACAGGGGGTTCGAGCAGTACTTC. The chain uses TRBV4-1 and TRBJ2-7, with 10 bases aligning to TRBD1. V was clipped by 1 base and J by 6 bases; unmatched bases: 6. Germline CDR1 and CDR2: MGHRA and YSYEKL. The CDR3 loop spans 15 amino acids.